There are a few counts of the clone carrying this T cell receptor (beta chain). Its target is unknown. These data belong to a study of shared clonotypes between healthy human individuals. Study-wide background: Aged between 18 and 49, the donors were two women and a few men.

Naive CD4+ cells were CD45RA-selected; the remaining cells were memory. Clones were sequenced by immunoSEQ multiplex PCR, and TCRdb holds only the in-frame ones, with some missing. The table includes roughly 2.5 million clones, over 85% detected once. CDR1 is LNHDA and CDR2 is SQIVND in the germline V gene (reference sequence). The CDR3 spans 14 residues. V shed 7 bases and J shed 4 bases, with 16 bases lying between them. Study-level results: When compared with the clonotypes that were shared by all four sorted-subset donors, the non-shared clonotypes turned out to have lower generation probabilities.

Material for sequencing was naive CD4+ T cells sorted from blood. Subset here: CD45RA+ positively selected. V usage is TRBV19 and J usage is TRBJ1-1, with D possibly being TRBD1 (5 bases). The source of this sequence is a man between 18 and 29 years old in good health. The CDR3 coding sequence is TGTGCCAGTACCCCCGCGGAGAGGGGCACTGAAGCTTTCTTT. Encoded protein: CASTPAERGTEAFF.